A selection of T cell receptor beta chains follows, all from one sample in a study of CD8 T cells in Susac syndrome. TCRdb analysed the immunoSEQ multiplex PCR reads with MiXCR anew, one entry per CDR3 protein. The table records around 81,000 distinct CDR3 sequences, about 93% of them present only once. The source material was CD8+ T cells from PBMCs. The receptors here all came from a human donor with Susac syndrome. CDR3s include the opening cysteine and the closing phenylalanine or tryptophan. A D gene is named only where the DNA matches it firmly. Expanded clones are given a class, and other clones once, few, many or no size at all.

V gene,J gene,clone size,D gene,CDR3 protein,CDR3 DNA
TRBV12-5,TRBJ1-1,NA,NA,CASGLVWEGQGTEAFF,TGTGCTAGTGGTTTGGTATGGGAAGGGCAGGGCACTGAAGCTTTCTTT
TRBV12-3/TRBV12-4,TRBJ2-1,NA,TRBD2,CASSLPALAGRNEQFF,TGTGCCAGCAGTTTACCGGCCCTAGCGGGACGCAATGAGCAGTTCTTC
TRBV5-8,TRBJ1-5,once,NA,CASSKSRGSGRNQPQHF,TGTGCCAGCAGCAAAAGCAGGGGTTCCGGGCGTAATCAGCCCCAGCATTTT
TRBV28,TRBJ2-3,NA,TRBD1,CASSTGQGGGTQYF,TGTGCCAGCAGTACGGGACAGGGAGGAGGGACGCAGTATTTT
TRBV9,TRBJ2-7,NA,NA,CASSVDRVGYVQYF,TGTGCCAGCAGCGTAGATCGGGTCGGGTACGTACAGTACTTC
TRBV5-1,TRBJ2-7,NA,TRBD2,CASSVRLAGEQYF,TGCGCCAGCAGCGTAAGACTAGCGGGCGAGCAGTACTTC
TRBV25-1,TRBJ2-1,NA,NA,CASSEYRTYYNEQFF,TGTGCCAGCAGTGAATATCGGACTTACTACAATGAGCAGTTCTTC
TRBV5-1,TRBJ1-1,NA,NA,CASSRAGEAFF,TGCGCCAGCAGCCGTGCAGGAGAAGCTTTCTTT
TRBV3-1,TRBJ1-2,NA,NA,CASSQVPGENYGYTF,TGTGCCAGCAGCCAAGTCCCTGGGGAAAACTATGGCTACACCTTC
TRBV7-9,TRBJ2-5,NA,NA,CASSLLQETQYF,TGTGCCAGCAGCTTACTGCAAGAGACCCAGTACTTC
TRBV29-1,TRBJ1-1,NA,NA,CSIVQGGTEAFF,TGCAGCATCGTCCAGGGCGGCACTGAAGCTTTCTTT
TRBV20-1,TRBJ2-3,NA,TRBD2,CSARTSGATDTQYF,TGCAGTGCAAGGACTAGCGGGGCCACAGATACGCAGTATTTT
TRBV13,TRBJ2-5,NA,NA,CASSLDGQETQYF,TGTGCCAGCAGCTTAGATGGACAAGAGACCCAGTACTTC
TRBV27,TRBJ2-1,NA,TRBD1,CASSLDGQGWAEQFF,TGTGCCAGCAGTTTGGACGGACAGGGTTGGGCTGAGCAGTTCTTC
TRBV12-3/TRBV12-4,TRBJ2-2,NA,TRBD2,CASSPWGGNTGELFF,TGTGCCAGCAGCCCTTGGGGGGGGAACACCGGGGAGCTGTTTTTT
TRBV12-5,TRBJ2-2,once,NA,CASGFLRDFQPGELFF,TGTGCTAGTGGTTTCCTCCGGGACTTTCAACCCGGGGAGCTGTTTTTT
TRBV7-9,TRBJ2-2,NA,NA,CASSSSTAGELFF,TGTGCCAGCAGCTCAAGTACCGCCGGGGAGCTGTTTTTT
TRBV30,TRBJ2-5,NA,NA,CAWSVSGETQYF,TGTGCCTGGAGTGTTTCTGGAGAGACCCAGTACTTC
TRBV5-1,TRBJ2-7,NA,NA,CASSPRTNYEQYF,TGCGCCAGCAGCCCCCGGACGAATTACGAGCAGTACTTC
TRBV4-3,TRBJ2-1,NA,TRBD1,CASSQLYLTGDVRNEQFF,TGCGCCAGCAGCCAACTATACTTAACAGGGGACGTAAGGAATGAGCAGTTCTTC
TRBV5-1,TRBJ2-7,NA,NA,CASSLSYSYEQYF,TGCGCCAGCAGCCTATCTTACAGCTACGAGCAGTACTTC
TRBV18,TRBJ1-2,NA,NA,CASSRTDANYGYTF,TGTGCCAGCTCACGGACAGATGCTAACTATGGCTACACCTTC
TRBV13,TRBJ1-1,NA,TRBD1,CASSLAFGTVF,TGTGCCAGCAGCTTAGCCTTCGGGACAGTCTTT
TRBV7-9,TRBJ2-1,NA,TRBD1,CASSFSMDRPGHNEQFF,TGTGCCAGCAGCTTCTCGATGGACAGGCCTGGCCACAATGAGCAGTTCTTC
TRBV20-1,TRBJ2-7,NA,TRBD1,CSAQRGLRDRDYEQYF,TGCAGTGCCCAAAGAGGACTCCGGGACAGGGACTACGAGCAGTACTTC
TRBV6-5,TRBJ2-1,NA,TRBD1,CASILDNQGDEQFF,TGTGCCAGCATTCTTGACAACCAGGGGGATGAGCAGTTCTTC
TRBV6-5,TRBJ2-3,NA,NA,CASSYSSPTDTQYF,TGTGCCAGCAGTTACTCCAGTCCCACAGATACGCAGTATTTT
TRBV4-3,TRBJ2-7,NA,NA,CASSQGTGVGVYEQYF,TGCGCCAGCAGCCAAGGCACGGGAGTTGGGGTCTACGAGCAGTACTTC
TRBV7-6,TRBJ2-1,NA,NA,CASSFAVDNEQFF,TGTGCCAGCAGTTTCGCAGTCGACAATGAGCAGTTCTTC
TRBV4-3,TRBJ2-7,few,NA,CASSQDRTGSSYEQYF,TGCGCCAGCAGCCAAGATCGGACGGGAAGCTCCTACGAGCAGTACTTC
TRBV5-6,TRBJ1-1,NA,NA,CASSRTENTEAFF,TGTGCCAGCAGCCGCACAGAAAACACTGAAGCTTTCTTT
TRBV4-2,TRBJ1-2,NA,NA,CASSQNLLWETNYGYTF,TGTGCCAGCAGCCAAAATTTGCTCTGGGAAACCAACTATGGCTACACCTTC
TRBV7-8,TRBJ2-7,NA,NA,CASRKGASYEQYF,TGTGCCAGCCGTAAGGGAGCGTCCTACGAGCAGTACTTC
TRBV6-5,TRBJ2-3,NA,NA,CASSFGLFGTDTQYF,TGTGCCAGCAGTTTTGGACTCTTCGGCACAGATACGCAGTATTTT
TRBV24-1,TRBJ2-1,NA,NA,CATRGGGNEQFF,TGTGCCACCAGGGGGGGTGGGAATGAGCAGTTCTTC
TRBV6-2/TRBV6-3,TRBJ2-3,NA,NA,CASSTITDALRSTDTQYF,TGTGCCAGCAGCACGATAACGGACGCTCTGAGGAGCACAGATACGCAGTATTTT
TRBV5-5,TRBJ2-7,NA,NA,CASQGPYEQYF,TGTGCCAGCCAGGGACCCTACGAGCAGTACTTC
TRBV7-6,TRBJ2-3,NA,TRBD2,CASSRAGTNLADTQYF,TGTGCCAGCAGTCGAGCGGGGACTAACCTGGCAGATACGCAGTATTTT
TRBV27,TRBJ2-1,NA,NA,CASSGLLGNEQFF,TGTGCCAGCAGCGGGCTCTTGGGCAATGAGCAGTTCTTC